The clone carrying this T cell receptor beta chain has at least ten counts. Its cognate antigen is unknown. These data come from a study of T cells after yellow fever vaccination. The CDR3 consists of 17 residues. Germline CDR1 is SGHRS and CDR2 is YFSETQ. With 4 bases clipped from V and 5 bases from J, the junction kept 15 bases outside the gene matches. TCRdb independently ran MiXCR on the 5' RACE reads; one entry per CDR3 protein. The sample holds roughly 340,000 distinct CDR3 sequences; 8% to 10% are singletons and the top ten take roughly 17%. Study-wide results and caveats: Post-booster repertoires contained most primary-vaccination clones again (approximately 97% CD4, 88% CD8).

This clonotype was obtained from a man in his late teens or twenties who received the YFV17D yellow fever vaccine. The J gene is TRBJ2-3, the V gene TRBV5-1, with 8 bases matching TRBD1. Sequences were derived from PBMCs, sampled on the day of the first yellow fever vaccination. CDR3 sequence (DNA): TGCGCCAGCAGCCGAGGAGGGGCAGGGGGCGGAGGAGATACGCAGTATTTT. Residues: CASSRGGAGGGGDTQYF.